This record concerns one TCR beta chain sequence. Assay: immunoSEQ multiplex PCR; the TCRdb copy retains only in-frame clones and omits some. The sample consists of 35,000 to 45,000 clones, around four fifths of them appearing once. This specimen comes from a study of blood T cell repertoires in COVID-19. Study summary: Material from acute and convalescent COVID-19 was sourced from the United States, Italy and Spain. From T cells, B-cell-depleted T cells, or PBMCs came the material, which was cDNA or gDNA.

This clonotype originated in a man in his 70s with acute or convalescent COVID-19. Input material: peripheral blood.

CDR3 coding DNA: TGTGCCAGTAGTATTGGCGGGGGATCAGCCTATGGCTACACCTTC. Translated, it gives CASSIGGGSAYGYTF. V usage is TRBV19 and J usage is TRBJ1-2; a possible D gene is TRBD1 (5 bases). CDR1 is LNHDA and CDR2 is SQIVND in the germline V gene (reference sequence). Trimming took 3 bases from V and 4 from J, leaving 15 bases between them. The CDR3 has 15 residues.